This TCR beta chain was retrieved from a study of OX40 agonist ivuxolimab in advanced cancers. Using immunoSEQ multiplex PCR, the repertoire was profiled, and TCRdb retains in-frame clones only, with some absent. The profile covers around 50,000 clones, with around nine tenths appearing a single time and over 0.5% taken by the ten largest. Comments on this clone: Its matching antigen is unknown.

Study-wide findings and caveats: Dosing at 0.1 to 3.0 mg/kg was accompanied by clonal expansion of CD4+ and CD8+ blood T cells by week 6.

Peripheral blood came from all dose cohorts at three timepoints. In germline, CDR1 is SGHDT, CDR2 YYEEEE. Between the trimmed V and J ends, which lost 4 bases and 0 bases, there was a span of 5 bases. This CDR3 spans 12 amino acids. The sample was CD4+ or CD8+ T cells sorted from blood, taken in a trial of the OX40 agonist ivuxolimab. The chain carries TRBV5-6 and TRBJ2-7; no clear D. The TCR was taken from an adult with an advanced solid tumor such as melanoma, head and neck, liver or kidney cancer. CDR3 nucleotides: TGTGCCAGCAGCCTGACCTCCTACGAGCAGTACTTC. It encodes CASSLTSYEQYF.